This T cell receptor beta chain was identified in a study of T cell repertoires in cytomegalovirus infection. Study-wide background: Researchers turned to recently identified HLA-C-restricted CMV epitopes as well as well-studied HLA-B-restricted ones. Indications of both CMV infection and matching HLA type were provided by public TCR beta signatures. Overall study findings and caveats: HLA-C-restricted TCR beta clonotypes specific for CMV led the ex vivo response.

TCRdb re-derived calls from the reads in MiXCR, one entry per CDR3 protein. This table has about 470,000 distinct CDR3 sequences, about 42% appearing once. This clonotype has a handful of counts. Its target is not known. CDR3 size: 17 residues. From germline, CDR1 is SGHVS and CDR2 FNYEAQ. J was trimmed by 4 bases and V by 5 bases; bases with no gene match: 8. This sample comprised cultured PBMCs, obtained from culture after CMV antigen stimulation. This rearrangement joins TRBV7-6 to TRBJ2-3, with TRBD2 matching over 14 bases. This clonotype was sampled from a human donor in good health (CMV status not recorded). Some clones in this sample may be carry-over from other donors' samples. The CDR3: CASSRLAGGLEADTQYF. The CDR3, as DNA: TGTGCCAGCAGCCGACTAGCGGGAGGGCTTGAGGCAGATACGCAGTATTTT.